The clone carrying this T cell receptor beta chain was detected only a few times. This entry belongs to a study of early T cells in non-severe SARS-CoV-2 infection. TCRdb reanalysed the 5' RACE reads using MiXCR and keeps one entry per CDR3 protein. Of 70,000 to 85,000 distinct CDR3 sequences listed, around 12% are singletons. This TCR was sampled from an adult who was a healthcare worker with PCR-confirmed SARS-CoV-2 infection or an uninfected control (not recorded which). The donor label of this sample is uncertain. The specimen comprised whole blood, sampled at baseline.

The CDR3 nucleotides are TGCAGTGCTAGACCGTTTAGCGGCCAAGAGACCCAGTACTTC. It specifies CSARPFSGQETQYF. The chain has TRBV20-1 and TRBJ2-5, with D possibly TRBD2 on 6 matching bases. Per the germline V gene, CDR1 is DFQATT and CDR2 is SNEGSKA (reference sequence). Trimming removed 2 bases at V and 1 base at J, with 11 bases between. CDR3 length: 14 residues.